The present entry profiles one TCR beta chain with its context. What this receptor recognizes is not known. Per-base qualities were not stored, and no clone one base away is much larger. Donors formed part of the validation cohort, which comprised 120 subjects and was distinct from the first cohort of several hundred subjects. Library creation used the immunoSEQ multiplex PCR assay. The published analysis was carried out like this. A statistical classification framework was developed to diagnose cytomegalovirus status using the catalog of TCR beta chain sequences. TCRdb retrieved this table from immuneACCESS and kept in-frame rearrangements only. Not all clones are present; in checked studies, unresolved V genes account for under half, and no reason is known for the remainder. That table gives V, J and clone size, and the DNA gave D and trimming. Present in this sample are fewer than 400,000 clones, roughly 90% of which were seen just once. The top ten clones comprise about 0.91% of the sample.

These data are taken from a study of cytomegalovirus exposure and HLA in healthy donors (dated by TCRdb to 2015 to 2018). Regarding the research as a whole: The roughly 670 repertoires of the first cohort and the roughly 110 validation repertoires were produced on the same platform, according to a later analysis. Along with the roughly 670-subject first cohort, a separate validation cohort of 120 different subjects was used. High-throughput TCR immunosequencing, statistical association of individual TCRs with disease status, and machine learning were combined to predict cytomegalovirus infection status. The study aimed to test whether cataloging public T cell receptors could reveal signatures of past pathogen exposure.

Overall results and qualifications from the work: The authors suggested that the approach could potentially be extended to other disease states and immunological phenotypes. A later analysis had no HLA typing for the validation cohort, so co-occurrence there was scored across all 110 or so repertoires. In a later analysis, TCRs clustered in the first cohort were found to also tend to co-occur in the 120 or so validation repertoires, with 90% to 95% of cluster scores above 0. The study listed 150 to 200 TCR beta chains as associated with cytomegalovirus. In both the original and validation cohorts, the classifier was reported to diagnose cytomegalovirus status with high specificity and sensitivity. A few of the identified cytomegalovirus-associated TCR beta chains were confirmed in vitro to be specific for cytomegalovirus antigens. Most TCR sequences were seen in very few donors, while some public TCRs were found in many individuals.

Input material: PBMCs. This TCR was sampled from a young woman in good health and CMV-seronegative.

For the CDR3, the sequence is CASSQQGAYEQYF. The DNA sequence is as follows: TGTGCCAGCAGCCAACAGGGGGCCTACGAGCAGTACTTC. The chain links TRBV14 with TRBJ2-7, and TRBD1 matches 7 of the central bases. Relative to germline, V is missing 2 bases and J is missing 2 bases, with 0 bases of the junction outside any gene match. Counted from cysteine to phenylalanine, this CDR3 has 13 amino acids. Only the CDR3 DNA is retained, 39 bases long and in frame from the first base. Per the germline V gene, SGHDN is the CDR1 and FVKESK is the CDR2. The full variable domain, completed from the reference TRBV14 and TRBJ2-7 proteins outside the CDR3, reads EAGVTQFPSHSVIEKGQTVTLRCDPISGHDNLYWYRRVMGKEIKFLLHFVKESKQDESGMPNNRFLAERTGGTYSTLKVQPAELEDSGVYFCASSQQGAYEQYFGPGTRLTVT.